This T cell receptor beta chain comes out of a study of T cell responses to AZD1222 COVID-19 vaccine. Regarding this clone: Its antigen remains unidentified.

Per the germline V gene, CDR1 is SGHDT and CDR2 is YYEEEE. V lost 2 bases to trimming and J lost 5 bases, with 11 bases between them. CDR3 size: 13 residues. Findings and limits, study-wide: There were repertoire samples only from the period after the peak T cell response. It should be noted that donors were predominantly white British and more often female, and clonal diversity was possibly underestimated. Reportedly, nearly half of unique spike TCRs recognized epitopes outside B.1.351/B.1.1.7 mutations.

Libraries were prepared by immunoSEQ multiplex PCR; TCRdb keeps only in-frame clonotypes and omits some of them. The top ten hold about 28% of the sample, which has about 84,000 clones, 85% to 90% seen once. The sample was peripheral blood, taken on day 0 of AZD1222 vaccination. This rearrangement joins TRBV5-6 to TRBJ2-7, with D tentatively TRBD1 (6 bases). This receptor was obtained from an adult in good health. The CDR3 DNA follows: TGTGCCAGCAGCTTTGGGGACAAAAACGAGCAGTACTTC. Protein sequence: CASSFGDKNEQYF.